What follows are 28 T cell receptor beta chains derived from one specimen sequenced in a study of B cell selection in AIRE deficiency (dated by TCRdb to about 2019). For sorting, regulatory T cells were defined as CD4+CD25hiCD127low/negative cells. Libraries were prepared through the immunoSEQ multiplex PCR assay. The table was pulled from immuneACCESS by TCRdb, which kept in-frame rearrangements only. Such tables lose some clones; where checked, under half of the loss comes from unresolved V genes, and the rest has no known cause. Counted in this sample were 11,000 to 15,000 clones; roughly 91% of them appeared once. The top ten constitute about 1% of the sample. The sequencing input was Tregs sorted from PBMCs. The receptor source for this set is a human donor with AIRE deficiency.

The gene calls are TRBV15 and TRBJ2-5, with D maybe TRBD2 (6 bases). Germline V gives CDR1 LNHNV, CDR2 YYDKDF (reference sequence). This CDR3 is 15 amino acids long. V lost 0 bases and J lost 9, with 17 bases in between. DNA for the CDR3: TGTGCCACCAGCAGAGAGGATGGGGTTGGGGAGGCCCAGTACTTC. It specifies CATSREDGVGEAQYF. The variable domain in full, completed from reference TRBV15 and TRBJ2-5, reads DAMVIQNPRYQVTQFGKPVTLSCSQTLNHNVMYWYQQKSSQAPKLLFHYYDKDFNNEADTPDNFQSRRPNTSFCFLDIRSPGLGDTAMYLCATSREDGVGEAQYFGPGTRLLVL.

In nucleotides, the CDR3 is TGCGCCAGCAGCCCCGGACAGGGAGTAGAGCCCCAGCATTTT. It encodes CASSPGQGVEPQHF. The genes are TRBV5-1 and TRBJ1-5, with TRBD1 matching 8 bases. The germline V gene has CDR1 SGHRS and CDR2 YFSETQ. The CDR3 length is 14 residues. Losses at the gene ends were 4 bases for V and 8 bases for J; bases not matched to a gene: 8.

CDR3 in DNA: TGTGCCAGCATTCACGAGGGACAGGGAGAACCTAACTATGGCTACACCTTC. This codes for CASIHEGQGEPNYGYTF. This chain links TRBV27 with TRBJ1-2, with 9 bases identical to TRBD1. The CDR3 contains 17 residues. The germline V gene encodes CDR1 MNHEY and CDR2 SMNVEV (reference sequence). After removal of 7 bases from V and 0 bases from J, the junction contained 12 bases not matched to a gene.

J is TRBJ1-2 and V is TRBV4-1, with a tentative D call TRBD1 (6 bases). With 0 bases removed from V and 4 bases from J, the gap between germline ends came to 15 bases. Per the germline V gene, CDR1 is MGHRA and CDR2 is YSYEKL. The CDR3 sequence is 16 residues long. CDR3 bases: TGCGCCAGCAGCCAAGAGGGTTTGGGAGGGGGCTATGGCTACACCTTC. Protein: CASSQEGLGGGYGYTF.

The chain combines TRBV5-1 with TRBJ2-7, with 9 bases fitting TRBD1. The V gene's germline CDR1 is SGHRS and CDR2 YFSETQ. Germline trimming cut 4 bases from V and 3 bases from J; bases unmatched to any gene: 5. The CDR3 extends over 14 amino acids. The CDR3 nucleotides read TGCGCCAGCAGCCCGGACAGGGGTAGCTACGAGCAGTACTTC. It encodes CASSPDRGSYEQYF.

The CDR3 protein is CASSASGTSGRNEQFF. CDR3 bases: TGTGCCAGCAGCGCCTCCGGGACTAGCGGGAGGAATGAGCAGTTCTTC. The chain uses TRBV4-2 and TRBJ2-1, with 15 bases that match TRBD2. CDR1 LGHNA and CDR2 YNFKEQ come from the germline V gene. The CDR3 covers 16 residues. J was trimmed by 7 bases and V by 5 bases; bases with no gene match: 6.

The chain links TRBV5-6 to TRBJ2-3; 7 positions match TRBD2. The J segment lost 2 bases and the V segment lost 4 bases, leaving 10 bases of the junction unmatched. CDR3 size: 16 residues. Germline-derived CDR1 and CDR2 are SGHDT and YYEEEE. DNA of the CDR3: TGTGCCAGCAGCCCCGATCTAGCGGAGAACACAGATACGCAGTATTTT. This translates into CASSPDLAENTDTQYF.

The chain carries TRBV5-6 and TRBJ2-7; D gene uncertain. Trimming removed 8 bases from V and 1 base from J, with 10 bases in between. The CDR3 contains 12 residues. Germline V lookup: CDR1 SGHDT, CDR2 YYEEEE. CDR3 coding DNA: TGTGCCAGTCAATATAAGTCCTACGAGCAGTACTTC. It codes for CASQYKSYEQYF. Using reference TRBV5-6 and TRBJ2-7 for the parts outside the CDR3, the full variable domain is DAGVTQSPTHLIKTRGQQVTLRCSPKSGHDTVSWYQQALGQGPQFIFQYYEEEERQRGNFPDRFSGHQFPNYSSELNVNALLLGDSALYLCASQYKSYEQYFGPGTRLTVT.

The gene calls are TRBV11-2 and TRBJ2-2, with unresolved D. CDR1 is SGHAT and CDR2 is FQNNGV in the germline V gene. Trimming took off 5 bases at V and 7 bases at J, with 8 bases between the two ends. The CDR3 sequence is 12 residues long. The CDR3 region has the DNA TGTGCCAGCAGCGCCGCGAACGGGGAGCTGTTTTTT. It yields the protein CASSAANGELFF.

This chain connects TRBV19 to TRBJ2-2; 9 bases are a match to TRBD1. From germline, CDR1 is LNHDA and CDR2 SQIVND (reference sequence). The CDR3 spans 16 residues. V was pared by 6 bases and J by 3 bases, with 8 bases of the junction left unmatched. CDR3 amino acids: CASRKIRDRDTGELFF. CDR3 in DNA: TGTGCCAGTAGAAAAATCCGGGACAGGGACACCGGGGAGCTGTTTTTT.

The chain carries TRBV5-4 and TRBJ2-1; TRBD2 matches at 15 bases. Trimming cost V 4 bases and J 9 bases; bases outside gene matches: 5. CDR3 size: 15 residues. Germline V gene sequence: CDR1 SGHNT, CDR2 YYREEE (reference sequence). As DNA, the CDR3 is TGTGCCAGCAGCCCCGGGACTAGCGGGAGGATTGAGCAGTTCTTC. It translates to CASSPGTSGRIEQFF.

The rearrangement joins TRBV18 to TRBJ1-2; D is ambiguous. This CDR3 is built from 15 residues. The germline CDR1 and CDR2 sequences are KGHSH and LQKENI. V was shortened by 4 bases and J by 1 base, with 13 bases between the two germline ends. This chain's CDR3 is CASSRTPGLNYGYTF. The CDR3 coding sequence is TGTGCCAGCTCACGAACACCGGGCCTTAACTATGGCTACACCTTC.

This clone was detected once. The rearrangement uses TRBV7-2 and TRBJ1-3; D not resolved. Trimming took 7 bases from V and 0 from J, leaving 10 bases between them. Germline CDR1 and CDR2: SGHTA and FQGNSA. CDR3 length equals 14 residues. Written as DNA, the CDR3 is TGTGCCAGCACCTATTTCGGCTCTGGAAACACCATATATTTT. Translating it yields CASTYFGSGNTIYF.

CDR3 loop: CASSPGVGAPEAQYF. The CDR3 DNA is TGCGCCAGCAGCCCAGGCGTGGGGGCCCCGGAGGCCCAGTACTTC. V is TRBV5-1 and J is TRBJ2-5; D is possibly TRBD1 (6 bases). Germline CDR1 SGHRS, CDR2 YFSETQ. This CDR3 contains 15 residues. The germline V and J ends were trimmed by 4 bases and 9 bases, with 22 bases remaining between them. Supplemented by reference TRBV5-1 and TRBJ2-5, the full variable domain reads KAGVTQTPRYLIKTRGQQVTLSCSPISGHRSVSWYQQTPGQGLQFLFEYFSETQRNKGNFPGRFSGRQFSNSRSEMNVSTLELGDSALYLCASSPGVGAPEAQYFGPGTRLLVL.

J is TRBJ2-7 and V is TRBV18, with D perhaps being TRBD1 or TRBD2 (5 bases each). Deletions cut 3 bases from V and 0 bases from J, with 9 bases between. Germline assignment: CDR1 KGHSH and CDR2 LQKENI. The CDR3 runs 14 residues. The CDR3 sequence: CASSPGRPSYEQYF. CDR3 coding DNA: TGTGCCAGCTCACCGGGACGCCCCTCCTACGAGCAGTACTTC. The variable domain in full, with the rest retrieved from reference TRBV18 and TRBJ2-7, is NAGVMQNPRHLVRRRGQEARLRCSPMKGHSHVYWYRQLPEEGLKFMVYLQKENIIDESGMPKERFSAEFPKEGPSILRIQQVVRGDSAAYFCASSPGRPSYEQYFGPGTRLTVT.

The chain is built from TRBV5-1 and TRBJ2-7; the match to TRBD1 covers 9 bases. Per the germline V gene, CDR1 is SGHRS and CDR2 is YFSETQ. The CDR3 is 14 residues long. J lost 4 bases, V lost 5 bases, and 7 bases had no gene match. CDR3: CASSSGTGLYEQYF. In nucleotides, the CDR3 is TGCGCCAGCAGTTCCGGGACAGGGTTGTACGAGCAGTACTTC. The full variable domain, its missing parts supplied by reference TRBV5-1 and TRBJ2-7, is KAGVTQTPRYLIKTRGQQVTLSCSPISGHRSVSWYQQTPGQGLQFLFEYFSETQRNKGNFPGRFSGRQFSNSRSEMNVSTLELGDSALYLCASSSGTGLYEQYFGPGTRLTVT.

In DNA form, the CDR3 reads TGTGCCAGCAGCTTGGTCGGAAGGACTGAAGCTTTCTTT. Its protein product is CASSLVGRTEAFF. The V and J genes are TRBV5-4 and TRBJ1-1; unclear D gene. The CDR3 loop spans 13 amino acids. CDR1 SGHNT and CDR2 YYREEE come from the germline V gene (reference sequence). V dropped 0 bases and J dropped 5 bases, with 8 bases sitting between them.

This clone was picked up one time. This rearrangement joins TRBV6-1 to TRBJ2-2; possible D gene TRBD2, 5 bases. The CDR3 runs 15 residues. V was pared by 6 bases and J by 0 bases, with 11 bases between. Germline assignment: CDR1 MNHNS and CDR2 SASEGT. CDR3 in amino acids: CASRKGAANTGELFF. The CDR3 region has the DNA TGTGCCAGCAGGAAGGGAGCGGCGAACACCGGGGAGCTGTTTTTT.

This chain joins TRBV6-4 and TRBJ2-6; D unresolved. Per the germline V gene, CDR1 is MRHNA and CDR2 is SNTAGT. V lost 2 bases to trimming and J lost 1 base, with 24 bases between them. The CDR3 has 21 residues. The CDR3 DNA is TGTGCCAGCAGTGACCTCAGTGGTACGGCGAGGATAGGGTCTGGGGCCAACGTCCTGACTTTC. Protein product: CASSDLSGTARIGSGANVLTF.

The chain is built from TRBV7-9 and TRBJ1-1, with D possibly matching TRBD1 (6 bases). CDR3 length: 13 amino acids. Trimming took off 5 bases at V and 8 bases at J, with 15 bases between the two ends. Germline assignment: CDR1 SEHNR and CDR2 FQNEAQ (reference sequence). CDR3 amino acids: CASSRWGATEAFF. Here the CDR3 DNA reads TGTGCCAGCAGCCGATGGGGGGCAACGGAAGCTTTCTTT.

The chain links TRBV25-1 to TRBJ2-5; 7 bases are a match to TRBD1. The CDR3 consists of 13 residues. Germline CDR1 MGHDK, CDR2 SYGVNS. V lost 6 bases to trimming and J lost 5 bases; unmatched junction nucleotides: 6. CDR3 amino acids: CASRNDRVETQYF. The CDR3 DNA follows: TGTGCCAGCAGAAACGACAGGGTCGAGACCCAGTACTTC.

This clone has just one count. The chain links TRBV4-1 to TRBJ1-4, with D unresolved. The length of the CDR3 is 14 residues. Germline V CDR1 and CDR2: MGHRA, YSYEKL. V was cut by 1 base and J by 8 bases, with 11 bases left in between. The CDR3 spells CASSQAAEREKLFF. As DNA, the CDR3 is TGCGCCAGCAGCCAAGCGGCGGAAAGAGAAAAACTGTTTTTT.

The chain couples TRBV6-5 to TRBJ1-5; D might be TRBD1 (6 bases). Trimming removed 5 bases from V and 4 bases from J, with 9 bases in between. This CDR3 region has 13 residues. Germline V gene lookup returns CDR1 MNHEY and CDR2 SVGAGI. CDR3 residues: CASSTQGNQPQHF. Here the CDR3 DNA reads TGTGCCAGCAGTACCCAGGGGAATCAGCCCCAGCATTTT.

V is TRBV4-1 and J is TRBJ2-4; no clear D gene. Germline V lookup: CDR1 MGHRA, CDR2 YSYEKL. This CDR3 spans 14 amino acids. Trimming removed 0 bases at V and 0 bases at J, with 3 bases between. CDR3 nucleotides: TGCGCCAGCAGCCAAGACATAGCCAAAAACATTCAGTACTTC. Encoded protein: CASSQDIAKNIQYF.

The chain couples TRBV5-1 to TRBJ2-5; TRBD1 agrees at 7 bases. With V trimmed by 3 bases and J by 3 bases, 8 bases remained unmatched. The CDR3 spans 15 residues. Germline values: CDR1 SGHRS, CDR2 YFSETQ. CDR3 coding DNA: TGCGCCAGCAGCTCAGGGGGTTGGAGAGAAGAGACCCAGTACTTC. It codes for CASSSGGWREETQYF.

The chain employs TRBV7-2 and TRBJ1-2; D may be TRBD1 (6 bases). CDR3 length: 15 amino acids. Trimming took off 4 bases at V and 0 bases at J, with 12 bases between the two ends. The germline V gene has CDR1 SGHTA and CDR2 FQGNSA. CDR3 sequence reads: CASSSTGPPNYGYTF. CDR3 coding DNA: TGTGCCAGCAGCTCAACAGGGCCACCTAACTATGGCTACACCTTC.

The V call is TRBV6-4, the J call TRBJ1-2; a possible D gene is TRBD1 (6 bases). The CDR3 has 12 amino acids. CDR1 is MRHNA and CDR2 is SNTAGT in the germline V gene. V was cut by 6 bases and J by 7 bases, with 12 bases left in between. The CDR3 bases are TGTGCCAGCAGGAACAGGGAAGGTGGCTACACCTTC. This encodes CASRNREGGYTF.

The genes are TRBV7-3 and TRBJ2-3; 7 nucleotides match TRBD2. The V segment lost 7 bases and the J segment 1 base; nucleotides outside the gene matches: 11. This CDR3 comprises 16 residues. Germline V lookup: CDR1 SGHTA, CDR2 FQGTGA. The CDR3 here is CASNSAGLGGTDTQYF. The CDR3 nucleotides read TGTGCCAGCAACTCGGCCGGACTAGGAGGCACAGATACGCAGTATTTT. Full variable domain (outside the CDR3, taken from reference TRBV7-3 and TRBJ2-3): GAGVSQTPSNKVTEKGKYVELRCDPISGHTALYWYRQSLGQGPEFLIYFQGTGAADDSGLPNDRFFAVRPEGSVSTLKIQRTERGDSAVYLCASNSAGLGGTDTQYFGPGTRLTVL.